The sequence of this T cell receptor (beta chain) was determined in a study of molecular identifiers for immune sequencing clone quantification. The overall study: In replicates, RNA from roughly 21,000 or 96,000 naive CD8 cells was split five ways, four sequenced.

TCRdb used MiXCR to reprocess the PCR reads, holding one entry per CDR3 protein. The repertoire has about 9,800 distinct CDR3 sequences, just under 20% of them found once; the top ten carry roughly 1.4%. Study-wide results and caveats: Effector cells had over 97% of their molecules in clones above 20 RNA copies, while naive cells had under 1%.

This clonotype was detected ten times or more. The target antigen is unknown. The CDR3 has 15 residues. Trimming shortened V by 3 bases and J by 2 bases, and 13 bases separated the two germline ends. Looked up from germline, CDR1 is SEHNR and CDR2 is FQNEAQ (reference sequence). The sample taken for sequencing was naive CD8+ T cells from blood, with Jurkat cell RNA spiked in. Indicated subset: FACS-sorted CD8+CD4-CCR7+CD45RA+ naive T cells. The rearrangement uses TRBV7-9 and TRBJ1-2, with D hard to call. This receptor was taken from a human donor in good health. Some libraries in this study had Jurkat cell RNA spiked in. CDR3 nucleotides: TGTGCCAGCAGCTTGGTCGGGAGCTACAACTATGGCTACACCTTC. Translated, it gives CASSLVGSYNYGYTF. The full variable domain, rest sourced from reference TRBV7-9 and TRBJ1-2, is DTGVSQNPRHKITKRGQNVTFRCDPISEHNRLYWYRQTLGQGPEFLTYFQNEAQLEKSRLLSDRFSAERPKGSFSTLEIQRTEQGDSAMYLCASSLVGSYNYGYTFGSGTRLTVV.